The entry that follows covers one T cell receptor beta chain sequence. Its antigen remains unknown. This specimen comes from a study of vaccination effects on CD4 cells after COVID-19. The wider study: Peptide-pool stimulation followed by sequencing identified expanded antigen-specific CD4+ clonotypes in the ViraFEST assay.

CD4+ T cell isolation took place after about 11 days of culture. From March to December 2020, the person had a SARS-CoV-2 infection that was confirmed by PCR. Either the BNT162b2 or mRNA-1273 vaccine was given to participants in two doses. This CDR3 is built from 14 residues. After removal of 4 bases from V and 5 bases from J, the junction contained 6 bases not matched to a gene. Germline CDR1 and CDR2: SGHRS and YFSETQ. The method was immunoSEQ multiplex PCR; TCRdb's version includes in-frame clones alone and lacks a portion of them. The profile shows tens of thousands of clones, under 85% of them singletons.

This chain connects TRBV5-1 to TRBJ2-7, with TRBD2 matching over 10 bases. The source of this sequence is a human donor who had a prior SARS-CoV-2 infection. Here the sequenced sample was CD4+ T cells from PBMCs cultured without peptide, taken after COVID-19 vaccination. The CDR3 reads CASSRLAGEDEQYF. In DNA form, the CDR3 reads TGCGCCAGCAGCAGGCTAGCGGGAGAAGACGAGCAGTACTTC.